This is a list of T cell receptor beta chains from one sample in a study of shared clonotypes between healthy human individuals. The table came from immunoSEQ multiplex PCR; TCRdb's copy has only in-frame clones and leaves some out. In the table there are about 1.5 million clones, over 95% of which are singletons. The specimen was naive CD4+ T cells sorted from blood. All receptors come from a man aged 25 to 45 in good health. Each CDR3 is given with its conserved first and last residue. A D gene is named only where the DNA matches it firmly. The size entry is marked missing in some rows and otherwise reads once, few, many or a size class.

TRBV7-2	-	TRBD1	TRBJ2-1	CASSLVTGSGEQFF	TGTGCCAGCAGCTTAGTGACAGGGTCGGGTGAGCAGTTCTTC
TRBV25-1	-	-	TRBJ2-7	CASSHFYEQYF	TGTGCCAGCAGTCACTTCTACGAGCAGTACTTC
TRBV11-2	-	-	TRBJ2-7	CASSLDLQVPEQYF	TGTGCCAGCAGCTTAGATTTGCAGGTTCCCGAGCAGTACTTC
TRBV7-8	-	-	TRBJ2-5	CASSSARAPEGTQYF	TGTGCCAGCAGTAGCGCCCGGGCCCCGGAGGGGACCCAGTACTTC
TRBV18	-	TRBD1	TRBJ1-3	CASSGDSPGNTIYF	TGTGCCAGCTCGGGGGACAGCCCGGGAAACACCATATATTTT
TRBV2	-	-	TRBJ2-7	CASSETRGAYEQYF	TGTGCCAGCAGTGAGACGAGAGGAGCTTACGAGCAGTACTTC
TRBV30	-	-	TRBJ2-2	CAWSVSRVDTGELFF	TGTGCCTGGAGTGTAAGCAGGGTCGACACCGGGGAGCTGTTTTTT
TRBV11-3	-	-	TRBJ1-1	CASSAIRGNTEAFF	TGTGCCAGCAGCGCTATACGGGGGAACACTGAAGCTTTCTTT
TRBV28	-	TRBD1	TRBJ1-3	CASSQGQGASYTIYF	TGTGCCAGCAGTCAGGGTCAGGGGGCTTCGTACACCATATATTTT
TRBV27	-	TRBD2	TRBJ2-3	CASSPGYLAGRADTQYF	TGTGCCAGCAGTCCAGGTTATCTAGCGGGAAGGGCAGATACGCAGTATTTT
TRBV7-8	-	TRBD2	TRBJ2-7	CASSLLPGGPHEQYF	TGTGCCAGCAGCTTACTTCCGGGAGGGCCCCACGAGCAGTACTTC
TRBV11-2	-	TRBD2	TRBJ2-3	CASSPTLAVSTDTQYF	TGTGCCAGCAGTCCCACTCTAGCGGTTAGCACAGATACGCAGTATTTT
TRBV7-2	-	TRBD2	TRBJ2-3	CASSLFASGSHGGADTQYF	TGTGCCAGCAGCTTATTCGCTAGCGGGAGCCACGGGGGGGCAGATACGCAGTATTTT
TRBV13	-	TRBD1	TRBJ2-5	CASSPQGSETQYF	TGTGCCAGCAGCCCACAGGGGAGTGAGACCCAGTACTTC
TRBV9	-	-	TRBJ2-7	CASSVRGVTYEQYF	TGTGCCAGCAGCGTGCGCGGTGTAACCTACGAGCAGTACTTC
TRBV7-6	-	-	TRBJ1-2	CASSLGDGSNYGYTF	TGTGCCAGCAGCTTAGGGGACGGATCTAACTATGGCTACACCTTC
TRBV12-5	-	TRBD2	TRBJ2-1	CASGTSGRRNNEQFF	TGTGCTAGCGGGACTAGCGGAAGGAGGAACAATGAGCAGTTCTTC
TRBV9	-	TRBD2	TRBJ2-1	CASRSSSGSLNEQFF	TGTGCCAGCAGATCCTCTAGCGGGAGCTTGAATGAGCAGTTCTTC
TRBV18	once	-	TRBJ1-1	CASSPLSFPDSVAFF	TGTGCCAGCTCACCTTTATCTTTCCCGGACAGCGTCGCTTTCTTT
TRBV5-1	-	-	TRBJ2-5	CASSPRGGEETQYF	TGCGCCAGCAGCCCCAGGGGGGGCGAGGAGACCCAGTACTTC
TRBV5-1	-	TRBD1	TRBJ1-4	CASSIGQANEKLFF	TGCGCCAGCAGCATAGGACAGGCTAATGAAAAACTGTTTTTT
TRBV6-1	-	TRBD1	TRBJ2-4	CASSEMDRAGIQYF	TGTGCCAGCAGTGAGATGGACAGGGCAGGCATTCAGTACTTC
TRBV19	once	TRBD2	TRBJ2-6	CASSAPGRAAGANVLTF	TGTGCCAGTAGTGCCCCGGGGAGGGCCGCTGGGGCCAACGTCCTGACTTTC
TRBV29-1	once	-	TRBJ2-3	CSVRPFGVRTDTQYF	TGCAGCGTTCGACCTTTTGGGGTGAGAACAGATACGCAGTATTTT
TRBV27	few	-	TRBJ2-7	CASSLGYEQYF	TGTGCCAGCAGTTTAGGCTACGAGCAGTACTTC
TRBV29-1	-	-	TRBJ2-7	CSVESRGMGGEQYF	TGCAGCGTTGAATCAAGAGGGATGGGCGGCGAGCAGTACTTC
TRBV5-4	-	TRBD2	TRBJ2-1	CASSLEGRLAGLYNEQFF	TGTGCCAGCAGCTTGGAGGGCCGACTAGCGGGATTATACAATGAGCAGTTCTTC
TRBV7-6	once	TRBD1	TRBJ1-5	CASSLGTGGNQPQHF	TGTGCCAGCAGCTTGGGGACAGGGGGGAATCAGCCCCAGCATTTT
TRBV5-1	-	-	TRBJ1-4	CASSSGNSSTNEKLFF	TGCGCCAGCAGCTCGGGGAACTCCTCAACTAATGAAAAACTGTTTTTT
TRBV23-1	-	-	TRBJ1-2	CASVAAGELSGYTF	TGCGCCAGCGTCGCCGCGGGGGAACTGAGTGGCTACACCTTC
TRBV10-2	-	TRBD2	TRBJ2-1	CASSALAGDRGEQFF	TGCGCCAGCAGTGCATTAGCGGGAGATCGGGGTGAGCAGTTCTTC
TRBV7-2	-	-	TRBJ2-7	CASRQDRSSYEQYF	TGTGCCAGCAGACAAGACAGGAGCTCCTACGAGCAGTACTTC
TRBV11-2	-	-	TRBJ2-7	CASSFRQGLAYEQYF	TGTGCCAGCAGCTTCCGGCAGGGGTTAGCCTACGAGCAGTACTTC
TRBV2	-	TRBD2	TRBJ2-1	CASWASGSIQSYNEQFF	TGTGCCAGCTGGGCCAGCGGGAGCATTCAGTCCTACAATGAGCAGTTCTTC
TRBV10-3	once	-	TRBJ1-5	CAISETGEQPQHF	TGTGCCATCAGTGAGACAGGTGAGCAGCCCCAGCATTTT
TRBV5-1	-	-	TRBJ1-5	CASSLGTGNQPQHF	TGCGCCAGCAGCTTGGGGACGGGCAATCAGCCCCAGCATTTT
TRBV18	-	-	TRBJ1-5	CASSPDSSWGNQPQHF	TGTGCCAGCTCACCCGACAGCTCTTGGGGCAATCAGCCCCAGCATTTT
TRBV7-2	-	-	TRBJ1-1	CASSLAGTLVAFF	TGTGCCAGCAGCTTAGCAGGGACACTGGTAGCTTTCTTT
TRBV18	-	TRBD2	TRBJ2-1	CASSHGLAGAYNEQFF	TGTGCCAGCTCACATGGACTAGCGGGAGCCTACAATGAGCAGTTCTTC
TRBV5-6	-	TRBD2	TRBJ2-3	CASTPGLAGVSTQYF	TGTGCCAGCACCCCGGGACTAGCGGGAGTGAGTACGCAGTATTTT
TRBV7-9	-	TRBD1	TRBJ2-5	CASSLARGIIETQYF	TGTGCCAGCAGCTTAGCCAGGGGGATTATAGAGACCCAGTACTTC
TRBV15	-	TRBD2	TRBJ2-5	CATRGRRTSGREYGGGETQYF	TGTGCCACCAGGGGGAGAAGGACTAGCGGGAGAGAATACGGAGGAGGGGAGACCCAGTACTTC
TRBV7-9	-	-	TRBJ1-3	CASLRYRVSGNTIYF	TGTGCCAGCCTCAGGTATAGGGTCTCTGGAAACACCATATATTTT